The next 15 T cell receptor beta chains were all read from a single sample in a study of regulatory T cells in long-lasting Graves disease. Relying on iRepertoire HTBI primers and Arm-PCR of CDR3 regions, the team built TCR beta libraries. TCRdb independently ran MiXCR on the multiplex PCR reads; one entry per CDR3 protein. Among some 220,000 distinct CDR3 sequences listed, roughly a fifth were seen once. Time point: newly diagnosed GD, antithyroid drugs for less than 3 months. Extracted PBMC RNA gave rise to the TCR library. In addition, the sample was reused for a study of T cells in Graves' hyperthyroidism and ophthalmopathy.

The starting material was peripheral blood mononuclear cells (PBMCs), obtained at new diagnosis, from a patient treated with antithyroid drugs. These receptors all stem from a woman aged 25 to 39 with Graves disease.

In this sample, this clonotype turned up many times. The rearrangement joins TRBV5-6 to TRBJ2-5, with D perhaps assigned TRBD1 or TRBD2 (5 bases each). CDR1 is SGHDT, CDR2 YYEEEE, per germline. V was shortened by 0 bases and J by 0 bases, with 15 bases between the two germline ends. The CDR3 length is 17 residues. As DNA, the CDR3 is TGTGCCAGCAGCTTGGGGGGGTTAGTAGGGAACCAAGAGACCCAGTACTTC. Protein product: CASSLGGLVGNQETQYF. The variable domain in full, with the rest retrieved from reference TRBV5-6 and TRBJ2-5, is DAGVTQSPTHLIKTRGQQVTLRCSPKSGHDTVSWYQQALGQGPQFIFQYYEEEERQRGNFPDRFSGHQFPNYSSELNVNALLLGDSALYLCASSLGGLVGNQETQYFGPGTRLLVL.

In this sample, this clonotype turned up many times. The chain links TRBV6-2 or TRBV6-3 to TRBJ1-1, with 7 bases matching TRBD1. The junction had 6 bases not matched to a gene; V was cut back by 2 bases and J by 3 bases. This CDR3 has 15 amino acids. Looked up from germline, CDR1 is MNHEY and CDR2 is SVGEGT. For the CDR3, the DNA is TGTGCCAGCAGTTACCGACCAACAGGGGACACTGAAGCTTTCTTT. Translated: CASSYRPTGDTEAFF.

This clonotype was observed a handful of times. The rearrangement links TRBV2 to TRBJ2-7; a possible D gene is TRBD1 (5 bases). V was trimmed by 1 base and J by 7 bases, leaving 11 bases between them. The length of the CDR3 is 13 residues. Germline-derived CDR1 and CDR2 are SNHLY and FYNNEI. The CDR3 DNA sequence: TGTGCCAGCAGTGAAGAGGGGATGGGGGAGCAGTACTTC. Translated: CASSEEGMGEQYF.

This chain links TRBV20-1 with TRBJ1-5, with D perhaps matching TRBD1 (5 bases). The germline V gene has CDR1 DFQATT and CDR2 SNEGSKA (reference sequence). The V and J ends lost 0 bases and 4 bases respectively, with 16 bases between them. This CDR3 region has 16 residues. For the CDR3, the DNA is TGCAGTGCTAGAGATTTTGGGGGATGGGCGAATCAGCCCCAGCATTTT. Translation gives CSARDFGGWANQPQHF.

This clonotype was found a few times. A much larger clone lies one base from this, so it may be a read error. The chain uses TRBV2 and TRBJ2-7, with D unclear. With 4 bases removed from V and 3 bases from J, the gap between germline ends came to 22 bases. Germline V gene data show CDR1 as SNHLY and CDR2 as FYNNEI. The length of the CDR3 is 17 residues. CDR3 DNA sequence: TGTGCCAGCAGTGGAGCTCGGGTTGTCAGTCGAAGCTACGAGCAGTACTTC. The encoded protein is CASSGARVVSRSYEQYF.

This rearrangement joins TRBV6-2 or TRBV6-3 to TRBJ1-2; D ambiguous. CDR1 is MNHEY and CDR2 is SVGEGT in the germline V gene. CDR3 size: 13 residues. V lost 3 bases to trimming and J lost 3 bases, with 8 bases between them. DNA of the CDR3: TGTGCCAGCAGTTATACCCGGGACTATGGCTACACCTTC. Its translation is CASSYTRDYGYTF.

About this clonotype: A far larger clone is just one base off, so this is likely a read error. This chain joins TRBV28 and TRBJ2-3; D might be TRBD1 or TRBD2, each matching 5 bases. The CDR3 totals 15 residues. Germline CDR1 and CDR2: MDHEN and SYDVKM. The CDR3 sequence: CVSSETGTGTDTQYF. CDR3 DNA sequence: TGTGTCAGCAGTGAAACTGGGACGGGCACAGATACGCAGTATTTT. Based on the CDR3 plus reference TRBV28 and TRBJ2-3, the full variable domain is DVKVTQSSRYLVKRTGEKVFLECVQDMDHENMFWYRQDPGLGLRLIYFSYDVKMKEKGDIPEGYSVSREKKERFSLILESASTNQTSMYLCVSSETGTGTDTQYFGPGTRLTVL.

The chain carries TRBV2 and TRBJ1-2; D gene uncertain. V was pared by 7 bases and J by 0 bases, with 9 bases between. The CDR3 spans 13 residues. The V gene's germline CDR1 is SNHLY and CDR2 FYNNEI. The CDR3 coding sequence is TGTGCCAGCAAGTCGGGGACTAACTATGGCTACACCTTC. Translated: CASKSGTNYGYTF.

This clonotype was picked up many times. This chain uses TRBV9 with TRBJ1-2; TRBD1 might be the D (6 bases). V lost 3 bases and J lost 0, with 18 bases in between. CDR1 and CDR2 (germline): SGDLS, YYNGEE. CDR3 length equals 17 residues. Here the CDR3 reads CASSENLQGTTNYGYTF. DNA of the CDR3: TGTGCCAGCAGCGAAAATCTACAGGGAACTACTAACTATGGCTACACCTTC.

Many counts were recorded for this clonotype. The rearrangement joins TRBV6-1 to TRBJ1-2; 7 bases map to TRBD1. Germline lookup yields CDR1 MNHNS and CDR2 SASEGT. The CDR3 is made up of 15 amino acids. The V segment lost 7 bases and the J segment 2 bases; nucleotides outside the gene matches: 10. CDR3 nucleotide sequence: TGTGCCAGCACCAAACCGGGACAGTCAAACTATGGCTACACCTTC. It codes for CASTKPGQSNYGYTF.

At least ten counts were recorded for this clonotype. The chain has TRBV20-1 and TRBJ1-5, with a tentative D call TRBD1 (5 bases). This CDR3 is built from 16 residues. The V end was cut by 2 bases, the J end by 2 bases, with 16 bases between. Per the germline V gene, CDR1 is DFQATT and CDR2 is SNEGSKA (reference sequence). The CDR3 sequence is CSARPPGGDGNQPQHF. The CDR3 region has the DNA TGCAGTGCTAGACCCCCCGGGGGGGACGGCAATCAGCCCCAGCATTTT.

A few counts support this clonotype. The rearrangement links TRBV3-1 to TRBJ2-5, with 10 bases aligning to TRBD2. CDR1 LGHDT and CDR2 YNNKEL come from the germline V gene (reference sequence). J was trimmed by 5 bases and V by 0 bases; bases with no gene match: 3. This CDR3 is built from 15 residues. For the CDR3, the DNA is TGTGCCAGCAGCCAAGACTCAGCGGGGGGGGAGACCCAGTACTTC. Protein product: CASSQDSAGGETQYF.

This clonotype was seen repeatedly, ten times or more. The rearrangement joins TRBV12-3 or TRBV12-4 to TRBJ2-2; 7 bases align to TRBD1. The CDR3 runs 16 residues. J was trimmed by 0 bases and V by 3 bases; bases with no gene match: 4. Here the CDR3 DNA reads TGTGCCAGCAGTTTCTACAGGGGTTCGAACACCGGGGAGCTGTTTTTT. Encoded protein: CASSFYRGSNTGELFF.

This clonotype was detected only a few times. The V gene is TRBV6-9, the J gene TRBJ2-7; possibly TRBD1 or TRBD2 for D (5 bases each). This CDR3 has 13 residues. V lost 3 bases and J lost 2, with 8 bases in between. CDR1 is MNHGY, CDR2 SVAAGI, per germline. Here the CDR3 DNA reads TGTGCCAGCAGTTACCGGGACGCCTACGAGCAGTACTTC. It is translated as CASSYRDAYEQYF.

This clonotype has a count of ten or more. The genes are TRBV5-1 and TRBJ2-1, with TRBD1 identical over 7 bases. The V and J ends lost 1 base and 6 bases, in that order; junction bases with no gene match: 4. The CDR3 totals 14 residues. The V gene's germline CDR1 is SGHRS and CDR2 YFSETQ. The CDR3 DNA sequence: TGCGCCAGCAGCTTGAGGGCAGGGGGCAATGAGCAGTTCTTC. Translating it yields CASSLRAGGNEQFF.